This T cell receptor (beta chain) is from a study of blood T cell repertoires in COVID-19. Study context: Samples came from the United States, Italy and Spain, spanning acute and convalescent COVID-19. PBMCs, B-cell-depleted T cells, or T cells were the source of the cDNA or gDNA that made up the material.

CDR3 size: 13 residues. Trimming cost V 10 bases and J 5 bases, with 16 bases left between them. Germline V gene lookup returns CDR1 MNHEY and CDR2 SVGAGI. Per the original data handling: Amplification with reference gene primers provided the estimates of nucleated cell counts. This table comes from immunoSEQ multiplex PCR, and its TCRdb copy is limited to in-frame clones, with some not included. V, J and clone size derive from that table, while D and trimming were established from the DNA sequence. The data contain 250,000 to 400,000 clones, about 91% of them singletons. Followed longitudinally, the Seattle patients had been enrolled during active infection.

The V gene is TRBV6-5, the J gene TRBJ2-3; weak D call: TRBD2 (6 bases). The sequence was obtained from a woman aged 25 to 39 with COVID-19, enrolled during active disease. Source material: peripheral blood. CDR3 nucleotide sequence: TGTGCCACAAGATGGGCGGGGAGAGATACGCAGTATTTT. It specifies CATRWAGRDTQYF.